The clone carrying this TCR beta chain was detected a few times. The data originate from a study of blood T cell repertoires in COVID-19. In the study overall: Italy, Spain and the United States were the sources of the convalescent and acute COVID-19 samples.

Sequencing used immunoSEQ multiplex PCR; TCRdb keeps in-frame clones, though not all of them. The sample includes a few hundred thousand clones, approximately 88% of them seen just once. From germline, CDR1 is SGHRS and CDR2 YFSETQ. This CDR3 region has 13 residues. Trimming stripped 5 bases from V and 4 bases from J, with 12 bases between. The sequenced sample consisted of peripheral blood. V and J are TRBV5-1 and TRBJ1-1; D is perhaps TRBD1 (5 bases). This clonotype was obtained from a human donor in a cohort sampled during active COVID-19. CDR3 sequence reads: CASRDRGGTEAFF. The CDR3 coding sequence is TGCGCCAGCAGAGATAGGGGAGGCACTGAAGCTTTCTTT.